The 28 T cell receptor beta chains given below trace back to one sample, sequenced in a study of cytomegalovirus exposure and HLA in healthy donors. The PCR made use of 60 Vbeta and 13 Jbeta primers. Assay used: immunoSEQ multiplex PCR; TCRdb lists only in-frame clones, some missing. The table lists around 200,000 clones, around 85% of them singletons, with roughly 6.3% in the top ten. Sequenced input: PBMCs. These receptors originate from a man aged 35-49 years in good health and CMV-seropositive.

The J gene is TRBJ1-1, the V gene TRBV25-1; D uncertain. V was shortened by 2 bases and J by 5 bases, with 9 bases between the two germline ends. The CDR3 runs 13 residues. In germline, CDR1 is MGHDK, CDR2 SYGVNS. For the CDR3, the DNA is TGTGCCAGCAGTGAAGGCAGAAAGACTGAAGCTTTCTTT. Translating it yields CASSEGRKTEAFF.

The chain uses TRBV30 and TRBJ2-2, with TRBD1 identical over 8 bases. The CDR3 runs 14 residues. Looked up from germline, CDR1 is GTSNPN and CDR2 is SVGIG (reference sequence). J lost 5 bases, V lost 5 bases, and 7 bases had no gene match. The CDR3, as DNA: TGTGCCTGGGGACAGGGAGTGCTAACCGGGGAGCTGTTTTTT. Translating it yields CAWGQGVLTGELFF.

The chain joins TRBV4-3 to TRBJ2-1; TRBD2 agrees at 8 bases. Germline CDR1 is LGHNA and CDR2 is YSLEER. The CDR3 length is 15 residues. V dropped 3 bases and J dropped 13; count of bases not matched to a gene: 14. CDR3 DNA: TGCGCCAGCAGCCAGGCCGGACTAGCCCCGGGACGCCAGTTCTTC. It encodes CASSQAGLAPGRQFF.

The chain employs TRBV28 and TRBJ2-7; a weak D match, TRBD1 (5 bases). The CDR3 runs to 12 residues. Germline V gives CDR1 MDHEN, CDR2 SYDVKM. V lost 4 bases, J lost 3 bases, and 7 bases lay in between. For the CDR3, the DNA is TGTGCCAGCAGTTCAGGGCGCTACGAGCAGTACTTC. It codes for CASSSGRYEQYF.

The V gene is TRBV19, the J gene TRBJ1-2; the D gene is possibly TRBD1 (6 bases). The V gene lost 7 bases and the J gene lost 8 bases, with 23 bases spanning the gap. The germline V gene has CDR1 LNHDA and CDR2 SQIVND (reference sequence). The CDR3 contains 15 residues. The DNA for the CDR3 is TGTGCCAGTACCCCGACCGGGACACCGAGGCAAGGCTACACCTTC. Protein sequence: CASTPTGTPRQGYTF.

V usage is TRBV7-9 and J usage is TRBJ1-1; no clear D. The germline gives CDR1 SEHNR, CDR2 FQNEAQ (reference sequence). CDR3 length: 15 amino acids. Trimming stripped 5 bases from V and 0 bases from J, with 13 bases between. CDR3 nucleotides: TGTGCCAGCAGCCCCTCTTTAGGAGTGAACACTGAAGCTTTCTTT. It yields the protein CASSPSLGVNTEAFF.

Worth noting for this clone: No DNA is shown, since the ends of the CDR3 on it are uncertain; the CDR3 is the one TCRdb lists. This chain's CDR3 is CASSSSSYEQYF. V usage is TRBV6-6 and J usage is TRBJ2-7; the listed D gene, TRBD2, was not tested against the DNA. Germline lookup yields CDR1 MNHNY and CDR2 SVGAGI (reference sequence). The CDR3 sequence runs 12 residues, both termini included.

The chain uses TRBV4-2 and TRBJ1-1, with a tentative D call TRBD1 (5 bases). In germline, CDR1 is LGHNA, CDR2 YNFKEQ. The CDR3 extends over 15 amino acids. The V end lost 1 base, the J end lost 0 bases, and 9 bases lay between the germline ends. Written as DNA, the CDR3 is TGTGCCAGCAGCCAAGGGGGCAAGTTGAACACTGAAGCTTTCTTT. Its translation: CASSQGGKLNTEAFF.

This clone turned up a few times. The chain has TRBV7-9 and TRBJ1-2; D ambiguous. This CDR3 is 12 amino acids long. V lost 3 bases to trimming and J lost 7 bases, with 9 bases between them. Germline CDR1 is SEHNR and CDR2 is FQNEAQ (reference sequence). CDR3 protein: CASSFGDSGYTF. CDR3 coding DNA: TGTGCCAGCAGCTTTGGAGATAGTGGCTACACCTTC.

The chain carries TRBV19 and TRBJ2-3, with 9 positions matching TRBD1. V was clipped by 5 bases and J by 2 bases; unmatched bases: 5. Germline V gives CDR1 LNHDA, CDR2 SQIVND (reference sequence). This CDR3 spans 15 amino acids. The CDR3 sequence is CASSRGQGLTDTQYF. DNA of the CDR3: TGTGCCAGTAGTCGGGGACAGGGCCTCACAGATACGCAGTATTTT.

This clone was counted a single time. The rearrangement uses TRBV4-3 and TRBJ2-1; D is ambiguous. The V gene's germline CDR1 is LGHNA and CDR2 YSLEER. This CDR3 is built from 14 residues. The V and J ends lost 5 bases and 0 bases respectively, with 8 bases between them. This CDR3 is CASSGSPSYNEQFF. The CDR3 nucleotides read TGCGCCAGCAGCGGTAGCCCCTCCTACAATGAGCAGTTCTTC.

The chain employs TRBV7-2 and TRBJ1-3; TRBD1 matches at 7 bases. The V gene end was trimmed by 1 base and the J gene end by 3 bases; junction bases not matched to a gene: 6. CDR1 is SGHTA and CDR2 is FQGNSA in the germline V gene. CDR3 length equals 16 residues. The chain's CDR3 is CASSLGQGPFGNTIYF. The CDR3 nucleotides are TGTGCCAGCAGCTTAGGACAGGGTCCTTTTGGAAACACCATATATTTT.

V is TRBV10-3 and J is TRBJ2-7, with TRBD1 matching over 7 bases. The trim removed 2 bases at V and 0 bases at J, leaving 1 base unmatched. This CDR3 contains 14 residues. Germline CDR1 reads ENHRY; CDR2 reads SYGVKD. CDR3 coding DNA: TGTGCCATCAGTGAGAGGGACAGCTCCTACGAGCAGTACTTC. Translated: CAISERDSSYEQYF.

The chain joins TRBV7-9 to TRBJ2-1, with 7 bases identical to TRBD1. The CDR3 extends over 14 amino acids. Germline loops: CDR1 SEHNR, CDR2 FQNEAQ (reference sequence). V lost 7 bases and J lost 3; bases outside the gene matches: 6. CDR3 protein: CASNNRGSYNEQFF. Written as DNA, the CDR3 is TGTGCCAGCAACAACAGGGGTAGCTACAATGAGCAGTTCTTC.

The J gene is TRBJ2-7, the V gene TRBV28; D is unclear. V shed 4 bases and J shed 6 bases, with 10 bases lying between them. Germline V CDR1 and CDR2: MDHEN, SYDVKM. The CDR3 length is 12 residues. The CDR3 spells CASSSSIVEQYF. The CDR3 DNA sequence: TGTGCCAGCAGTTCGAGCATTGTCGAGCAGTACTTC.

The V call is TRBV7-6, the J call TRBJ2-3; possibly TRBD2 for D (6 bases). The CDR3 contains 17 residues. Germline V lookup: CDR1 SGHVS, CDR2 FNYEAQ. The V gene lost 5 bases and the J gene lost 1 base, with 19 bases spanning the gap. The chain's CDR3 is CASSPRGWGEGTDTQYF. CDR3 coding DNA: TGTGCCAGCAGCCCCCGCGGGTGGGGGGAAGGCACAGATACGCAGTATTTT.

V gene TRBV9 combines with J gene TRBJ2-1, with 11 bases aligning to TRBD2. The CDR3 totals 15 residues. Germline assignment: CDR1 SGDLS and CDR2 YYNGEE. V lost 0 bases, J lost 10 bases, and 6 bases stayed unmatched. CDR3 region: CASSVALAGGPEQFF. In nucleotides, the CDR3 is TGTGCCAGCAGCGTAGCCCTAGCGGGGGGACCGGAGCAGTTCTTC.

This chain joins TRBV7-2 and TRBJ2-5, with unresolved D. The germline V gene has CDR1 SGHTA and CDR2 FQGNSA. CDR3 length equals 13 residues. V shed 5 bases and J shed 2 bases, with 9 bases lying between them. CDR3 nucleotides: TGTGCCAGCAGCCGTCGCAGGCAAGAGACCCAGTACTTC. It specifies CASSRRRQETQYF.

This clone was observed once. The chain employs TRBV7-2 and TRBJ2-3; D not resolved. This CDR3 comprises 14 residues. The V gene lost 1 base and the J gene lost 1 base, with 6 bases spanning the gap. Per the germline V gene, CDR1 is SGHTA and CDR2 is FQGNSA. CDR3 nucleotides: TGTGCCAGCAGCTTAGAATATGGCACAGATACGCAGTATTTT. Its protein product is CASSLEYGTDTQYF.

The V gene is TRBV19, the J gene TRBJ2-4; the D gene is possibly TRBD1 (6 bases). The CDR3 is made up of 15 amino acids. Looked up from germline, CDR1 is LNHDA and CDR2 is SQIVND (reference sequence). The V and J ends lost 1 base and 6 bases respectively, with 13 bases between them. CDR3 residues: CASSIGTGQPNIQYF. CDR3 DNA sequence: TGTGCCAGTAGTATAGGCACTGGACAGCCAAACATTCAGTACTTC.

J is TRBJ2-7 and V is TRBV11-2, with 9 bases aligning to TRBD1. The junction had 10 bases not matched to a gene; V was cut back by 2 bases and J by 5 bases. Germline CDR1 and CDR2: SGHAT and FQNNGV. The CDR3 has 16 residues. The CDR3 here is CASSLQGGQGRNEQYF. The CDR3 DNA reads TGTGCCAGCAGCTTACAAGGGGGACAGGGTAGGAACGAGCAGTACTTC.

This rearrangement joins TRBV5-5 to TRBJ2-7; perhaps TRBD2 as D (6 bases). The CDR3 covers 15 residues. Germline loops: CDR1 SGHKS, CDR2 YYEKEE (reference sequence). V was shortened by 4 bases and J by 4 bases, with 18 bases between the two germline ends. CDR3 sequence reads: CASSIGPWRDYEQYF. The CDR3 DNA sequence: TGTGCCAGCAGCATTGGACCCTGGCGGGATTACGAGCAGTACTTC.

DNA for the CDR3: TGTGCCAGCAGCTCCAGAATCCCCCTAGCGGGCAAGCCGGACACCGGGGAGCTGTTTTTT. Translation: CASSSRIPLAGKPDTGELFF. The V gene is TRBV7-3, the J gene TRBJ2-2; 8 bases are shared with TRBD2. Germline V CDR1 and CDR2: SGHTA, FQGTGA. V lost 4 bases to trimming and J lost 3 bases; unmatched junction nucleotides: 19. The CDR3 consists of 20 residues.

The J gene is TRBJ2-7, the V gene TRBV25-1, with D perhaps matching TRBD1 (5 bases). CDR3 length: 14 residues. The V gene's germline CDR1 is MGHDK and CDR2 SYGVNS. V shed 3 bases and J shed 3 bases, with 12 bases lying between them. CDR3 residues: CASSDQGSFYEQYF. The DNA for the CDR3 is TGTGCCAGCAGTGATCAGGGATCTTTCTACGAGCAGTACTTC.

The chain joins TRBV27 to TRBJ2-3, with TRBD2 matching 11 bases. The trim removed 6 bases at V and 3 bases at J, leaving 5 bases unmatched. The CDR3 has 15 amino acids. Germline V lookup: CDR1 MNHEY, CDR2 SMNVEV (reference sequence). CDR3 region: CASRQLAGVTDTQYF. CDR3 DNA: TGTGCCAGCAGACAACTAGCGGGGGTAACAGATACGCAGTATTTT.

The chain carries TRBV4-3 and TRBJ2-3, with D possibly TRBD1 on 7 matching bases. The CDR3 runs 13 residues. Germline V CDR1 and CDR2: LGHNA, YSLEER. Trimming shortened V by 8 bases and J by 5 bases, and 14 bases separated the two germline ends. CDR3 in amino acids: CASSSQGGDTQYF. The CDR3 nucleotides read TGCGCCAGCTCCTCCCAGGGGGGAGATACGCAGTATTTT.

V usage is TRBV5-1 and J usage is TRBJ1-2; 9 bases map to TRBD1. V lost 4 bases and J lost 5; bases outside the gene matches: 3. The CDR3 contains 13 residues. Looked up from germline, CDR1 is SGHRS and CDR2 is YFSETQ. The CDR3 nucleotides read TGCGCCAGCAGCCTAGGGACAGGGTATGGCTACACCTTC. Encoded protein: CASSLGTGYGYTF.

The CDR3 here is CASSLVSWGLSTDTQYF. The CDR3 nucleotides are TGTGCCAGCAGCTTGGTTTCGTGGGGGCTAAGCACAGATACGCAGTATTTT. The rearrangement joins TRBV5-6 to TRBJ2-3; D might be TRBD1 (6 bases). The germline V gene has CDR1 SGHDT and CDR2 YYEEEE. The CDR3 extends over 17 amino acids. V was cut by 0 bases and J by 0 bases, with 14 bases left in between.